This T cell receptor (beta chain) was retrieved from a study of cytomegalovirus exposure and HLA in healthy donors. This CDR3 has 15 amino acids. V lost 6 bases to trimming and J lost 13 bases; unmatched junction nucleotides: 18. CDR1 is ENHRY, CDR2 SYGVKD, per germline. Primers for the PCR totalled 60 Vbeta and 13 Jbeta. Profiled with immunoSEQ multiplex PCR; TCRdb holds only in-frame clones, not every one. The table has approximately 93,000 clones, over 75% seen once; the top ten hold approximately 3.9%. The TCR sequence derives from a man between 45 and 60 years old in good health and CMV-seronegative. The sequencing input was PBMCs. This sequence joins TRBV10-3 and TRBJ2-1, with TRBD1 identical over 7 bases. This chain's CDR3 is CAISPSSGQVGSQFF. The CDR3 DNA reads as TGTGCCATCAGCCCCTCCTCAGGACAGGTGGGGAGCCAGTTCTTC.